Included here is one T cell receptor beta chain sequence, with context. This record comes from a study of blood T cell repertoires in COVID-19. The V gene lost 5 bases and the J gene lost 2 bases, with 12 bases spanning the gap. CDR1 is LNHDA and CDR2 is SQIVND in the germline V gene (reference sequence). This CDR3 spans 14 amino acids. Sequencing was performed with immunoSEQ multiplex PCR; in TCRdb, only in-frame clones are kept and a portion is missing. Of roughly 290,000 clones listed, approximately 85% are singletons. The clonotype was recovered from a human donor with COVID-19, enrolled during active disease. The donor label of this sample is uncertain. The material sequenced was peripheral blood. This sequence joins TRBV19 and TRBJ2-5, with TRBD2 as a possible D gene (5 bases). This CDR3 reads CASSRDGVQETQYF. The CDR3 nucleotides are TGTGCCAGTAGTCGAGACGGGGTACAAGAGACCCAGTACTTC.